The 29 T cell receptor beta chains presented below share a single source sample, sequenced in a study of blood T cell repertoires in COVID-19. Assay used: immunoSEQ multiplex PCR; TCRdb lists only in-frame clones, some missing. Of 150,000 to 180,000 clones listed, over 65% were seen once; the top ten hold 1.5% to 2%. The sample taken for sequencing was peripheral blood. Every receptor here comes from a man older than 75 with acute or convalescent COVID-19.

This chain uses TRBV6-5 with TRBJ1-2; no clear D gene. V lost 6 bases and J 8 bases, leaving 16 bases between the germline ends. CDR1 MNHEY and CDR2 SVGAGI come from the germline V gene. CDR3 length: 13 residues. CDR3 in DNA: TGTGCCAGCAGCCGCTACCCCGCATACGGCTACACCTTC. This sequence encodes CASSRYPAYGYTF.

CDR3 loop: CASRQDTYNSPLHF. The CDR3 nucleotides are TGTGCCAGCAGACAGGATACCTATAATTCACCCCTCCACTTT. The V call is TRBV2, the J call TRBJ1-6, with a weak D call TRBD1 (5 bases). Looked up from germline, CDR1 is SNHLY and CDR2 is FYNNEI. Trimming removed 6 bases from V and 2 bases from J, with 8 bases in between. The CDR3 loop spans 14 amino acids.

This clone was detected a few times. The chain recombines TRBV6-2 or TRBV6-3 with TRBJ1-1; TRBD1 is a possible D gene (6 bases). CDR1 is MNHEY and CDR2 is SVGEGT in the germline V gene. Trimming left V 5 bases short and J 0 bases short, with 13 bases between. The CDR3 covers 15 residues. Here the CDR3 reads CASSLRGRLNTEAFF. In nucleotides, the CDR3 is TGTGCCAGCAGTCTCAGGGGAAGATTGAACACTGAAGCTTTCTTT.

The chain joins TRBV4-1 to TRBJ1-1; D unresolved. Germline CDR1 reads MGHRA; CDR2 reads YSYEKL. The V gene lost 1 base and the J gene lost 2 bases, with 5 bases spanning the gap. The CDR3 has 13 residues. This CDR3 reads CASSQVVNTEAFF. CDR3 in DNA: TGCGCCAGCAGCCAAGTCGTAAACACTGAAGCTTTCTTT.

This chain uses TRBV12-3 or TRBV12-4 with TRBJ1-3; possibly TRBD1 for D (5 bases). This CDR3 is 13 amino acids long. V shed 8 bases and J shed 3 bases, with 11 bases lying between them. The CDR3 bases are TGTGCCAGCCTCACGGGGGTTGGAAACACCATATATTTT. It codes for CASLTGVGNTIYF.

CDR3: CASSFSGAFGELFF. As DNA, the CDR3 is TGTGCCAGCAGCTTTTCAGGGGCTTTCGGGGAGCTGTTTTTT. The rearrangement uses TRBV11-3 and TRBJ2-2, with D possibly matching TRBD1 (6 bases). The CDR3 contains 14 residues. Trimming left V 3 bases short and J 7 bases short, with 12 bases between. Germline V gene sequence: CDR1 SGHNT, CDR2 YENEEA.

This clone was detected a few times. The chain joins TRBV5-4 to TRBJ2-5; TRBD2 is a possible D gene (7 bases). CDR1 and CDR2 (germline): SGHNT, YYREEE (reference sequence). V gave up 3 bases and J gave up 3 bases, with 30 bases separating them. The CDR3 sequence is 20 residues long. CDR3 amino acids: CASSSVGPIQRWEGEETQYF. The CDR3 coding sequence is TGTGCCAGCAGCTCGGTGGGGCCAATCCAGCGGTGGGAGGGGGAAGAGACCCAGTACTTC.

The rearrangement joins TRBV6-5 to TRBJ2-7, with D perhaps matching TRBD2 (6 bases). The germline CDR1 and CDR2 sequences are MNHEY and SVGAGI. CDR3 length: 12 residues. V was cut by 2 bases and J by 6 bases, with 8 bases left in between. The CDR3 region is CASSYGDFEQYF. CDR3 nucleotide sequence: TGTGCCAGCAGTTACGGGGACTTCGAGCAGTACTTC.

This sequence joins TRBV7-2 and TRBJ1-3; 9 bases map to TRBD1. The CDR3 consists of 14 residues. CDR1 is SGHTA and CDR2 is FQGNSA in the germline V gene. The junction had 8 bases not matched to a gene; V was cut back by 10 bases and J by 4 bases. CDR3 coding DNA: TGTGCCACCCAAACAGGGGGCGCCGGAAACACCATATATTTT. It encodes CATQTGGAGNTIYF.

Only one count was recorded for this clone. The rearrangement joins TRBV2 to TRBJ1-1, with D possibly TRBD1 on 5 matching bases. The germline V gene encodes CDR1 SNHLY and CDR2 FYNNEI. The CDR3 runs to 14 residues. V was trimmed by 5 bases and J by 4 bases, leaving 14 bases between them. In nucleotides, the CDR3 is TGTGCCAGCAGTCCCTTCAGGGTCCCCACTGAAGCTTTCTTT. Amino acid sequence: CASSPFRVPTEAFF. The whole variable domain, filled in from reference TRBV2 and TRBJ1-1, reads EPEVTQTPSHQVTQMGQEVILRCVPISNHLYFYWYRQILGQKVEFLVSFYNNEISEKSEIFDDQFSVERPDGSNFTLKIRSTKLEDSAMYFCASSPFRVPTEAFFGQGTRLTVV.

This clone was found once. The V call is TRBV5-5, the J call TRBJ1-1, with D uncertain. Trimming cost V 0 bases and J 5 bases, with 8 bases left between them. The germline CDR1 and CDR2 sequences are SGHKS and YYEKEE (reference sequence). CDR3 length: 13 residues. The CDR3: CASSLEWETEAFF. The CDR3 DNA is TGTGCCAGCAGCTTGGAATGGGAGACTGAAGCTTTCTTT.

The chain uses TRBV2 and TRBJ2-2, with D maybe TRBD2 (6 bases). The CDR3 runs to 14 residues. Per germline, CDR1 SNHLY and CDR2 FYNNEI. Trimming removed 4 bases from V and 4 bases from J, with 10 bases in between. The CDR3, as DNA: TGTGCCAGCAGTGGTCCGGAGGGCACCGGGGAGCTGTTTTTT. This translates into CASSGPEGTGELFF.

This clone was seen just once. The genes are TRBV11-3 and TRBJ2-5; 8 bases align to TRBD2. Germline trimming cut 0 bases from V and 2 bases from J; bases unmatched to any gene: 17. CDR1 is SGHNT and CDR2 is YENEEA in the germline V gene. The CDR3 consists of 20 residues. The CDR3 sequence is CASSLDRGLKGSGIQETQYF. CDR3 DNA sequence: TGTGCCAGCAGCTTAGATCGGGGACTCAAAGGTAGCGGGATACAAGAGACCCAGTACTTC.

This clone appeared once. The chain combines TRBV6-6 with TRBJ2-1, with 8 bases aligning to TRBD2. The germline V gene encodes CDR1 MNHNY and CDR2 SVGAGI (reference sequence). Unmatched junction bases numbered 5, after V lost 6 bases and J lost 1 base. The CDR3 has 15 amino acids. CDR3 coding DNA: TGTGCCAGCAGCCCCAGCGGGGGTTCCTACAATGAGCAGTTCTTC. This translates into CASSPSGGSYNEQFF.

This clone was detected a few times. The chain combines TRBV14 with TRBJ1-1; the match to TRBD1 covers 7 bases. This CDR3 is built from 15 residues. Per germline, CDR1 SGHDN and CDR2 FVKESK. After removal of 6 bases from V and 2 bases from J, the junction contained 9 bases not matched to a gene. CDR3 coding DNA: TGTGCCAGCAGACCCTCGGGACAGCCAAACACTGAAGCTTTCTTT. It codes for CASRPSGQPNTEAFF.

This clone is a singleton in its sample. The V and J genes are TRBV21-1 and TRBJ2-5; the table's D gene call, TRBD2, was not cross checked with the DNA. TRBV21-1 is recorded as a pseudogene. The CDR3 has 16 amino acids. The CDR3 loop is CASSGVTPGGQETQYF. DNA of the CDR3: TGTGCCAGCAGCGGAGTAACCCCAGGAGGCCAAGAGACCCAGTACTTC.

The chain joins TRBV19 to TRBJ2-3, with 9 nucleotides matching TRBD2. The V gene's germline CDR1 is LNHDA and CDR2 SQIVND (reference sequence). V dropped 0 bases and J dropped 3; count of bases not matched to a gene: 4. The CDR3 contains 16 residues. CDR3 protein: CASSIDRLAVTDTQYF. The CDR3 DNA follows: TGTGCCAGTAGTATAGATCGACTAGCGGTAACAGATACGCAGTATTTT. Full variable domain (remainder filled in from reference TRBV19 and TRBJ2-3): DGGITQSPKYLFRKEGQNVTLSCEQNLNHDAMYWYRQDPGQGLRLIYYSQIVNDFQKGDIAEGYSVSREKKESFPLTVTSAQKNPTAFYLCASSIDRLAVTDTQYFGPGTRLTVL.

The chain uses TRBV7-2 and TRBJ1-1; D may be TRBD1 (5 bases). V was clipped by 3 bases and J by 8 bases, with 16 bases between them. This CDR3 has 14 amino acids. Germline CDR1 reads SGHTA; CDR2 reads FQGNSA. The CDR3 DNA reads TGTGCCAGCAGCTTCCGAGCCCGGACACCCGAAGCTTTCTTT. Its protein product is CASSFRARTPEAFF.

The rearrangement joins TRBV2 to TRBJ2-3; 8 nucleotides match TRBD2. In germline, CDR1 is SNHLY, CDR2 FYNNEI. After removal of 7 bases from V and 1 base from J, the junction contained 1 base not matched to a gene. CDR3 length: 13 amino acids. CDR3 sequence: CASKLAGTDTQYF. The CDR3 DNA reads as TGTGCCAGCAAACTAGCGGGCACAGATACGCAGTATTTT.

The chain employs TRBV5-5 and TRBJ1-6; 9 nucleotides line up with TRBD1. Germline trimming cut 4 bases from V and 8 bases from J; bases unmatched to any gene: 4. The CDR3 extends over 14 amino acids. The V gene's germline CDR1 is SGHKS and CDR2 YYEKEE (reference sequence). The CDR3 reads CASSQTGGDSPLHF. As DNA, the CDR3 is TGTGCCAGCAGCCAGACAGGGGGTGATTCACCCCTCCACTTT.

V is TRBV4-1 and J is TRBJ1-2; D possibly corresponds to TRBD1 (5 bases). This CDR3 has 17 amino acids. V dropped 0 bases and J dropped 6 bases, with 20 bases sitting between them. The V gene's germline CDR1 is MGHRA and CDR2 YSYEKL. CDR3 nucleotides: TGCGCCAGCAGCCAAGATTCGAATGGGGCGCAGATGGATGGCTACACCTTC. It encodes CASSQDSNGAQMDGYTF.

The CDR3 spells CASSKQGIIAGSPLHF. As DNA, the CDR3 is TGTGCCAGCAGCAAGCAAGGTATTATAGCGGGATCACCCCTCCACTTT. This chain joins TRBV5-4 and TRBJ1-6, with D unresolved. V lost 4 bases and J lost 10, with 21 bases in between. Germline V gene sequence: CDR1 SGHNT, CDR2 YYREEE (reference sequence). The CDR3 contains 16 residues.

The rearrangement links TRBV27 to TRBJ1-2, with D perhaps TRBD1 (5 bases). The CDR3 length is 13 residues. CDR1 and CDR2 (germline): MNHEY, SMNVEV (reference sequence). Between the trimmed V and J ends, which lost 4 bases and 2 bases, there was a span of 8 bases. CDR3 nucleotides: TGTGCCAGCAGTTGGCAGGGCAACTATGGCTACACCTTC. Its protein is CASSWQGNYGYTF.

This sequence joins TRBV14 and TRBJ2-3, with TRBD2 as a possible D gene (6 bases). V was pared by 3 bases and J by 6 bases, with 25 bases between. Germline V gene lookup returns CDR1 SGHDN and CDR2 FVKESK. CDR3 length: 18 residues. CDR3 coding DNA: TGTGCCAGCAGCCACCCGCCGACGCAGGGACTCTTAAAGGATACGCAGTATTTT. Protein sequence: CASSHPPTQGLLKDTQYF.

This chain joins TRBV28 and TRBJ1-2; D is uncertain. The V and J ends lost 10 bases and 4 bases respectively, with 16 bases between them. The germline V gene encodes CDR1 MDHEN and CDR2 SYDVKM. This CDR3 is built from 13 residues. CDR3 in amino acids: CATPEGSGYGYTF. DNA for the CDR3: TGTGCCACCCCAGAAGGATCGGGCTATGGCTACACCTTC.

This chain links TRBV4-2 with TRBJ2-3, with TRBD2 identical over 15 bases. Germline loops: CDR1 LGHNA, CDR2 YNFKEQ. The junction had 15 bases not matched to a gene; V was cut back by 4 bases and J by 10 bases. This CDR3 is 18 amino acids long. The CDR3 sequence is CASSPWGLAGGLPGAQYF. The CDR3 region has the DNA TGTGCCAGCAGCCCCTGGGGACTAGCGGGGGGACTACCGGGAGCGCAGTATTTT.

The J gene is TRBJ1-2, the V gene TRBV13; D might be TRBD1 (5 bases). Trimming stripped 3 bases from V and 6 bases from J, with 11 bases between. This CDR3 spans 13 amino acids. Germline CDR1 and CDR2: PRHDT and FYEKMQ (reference sequence). Here the CDR3 reads CASSLGPWDGYTF. DNA for the CDR3: TGTGCCAGCAGCTTGGGGCCGTGGGATGGCTACACCTTC. Filled out from reference TRBV13 and TRBJ1-2, the complete variable domain reads AAGVIQSPRHLIKEKRETATLKCYPIPRHDTVYWYQQGPGQDPQFLISFYEKMQSDKGSIPDRFSAQQFSDYHSELNMSSLELGDSALYFCASSLGPWDGYTFGSGTRLTVV.

This clone was seen just once. V is TRBV25-1 and J is TRBJ2-5; 9 nucleotides align to TRBD1. J lost 3 bases, V lost 5 bases, and 4 bases had no gene match. The CDR3 runs 14 residues. From germline, CDR1 is MGHDK and CDR2 SYGVNS. CDR3 nucleotide sequence: TGTGCCAGCAGTACCCGGACAGGGGAAGAGACCCAGTACTTC. Translating it yields CASSTRTGEETQYF.

A few counts support this clone. V and J are TRBV10-1 and TRBJ2-5, with 10 bases fitting TRBD2. The CDR3 totals 17 residues. CDR1 and CDR2 (germline): WNHNN, SYGVQD (reference sequence). V lost 2 bases and J lost 4; bases outside the gene matches: 10. CDR3 sequence reads: CASSEAIGAGGRETQYF. CDR3 nucleotide sequence: TGCGCCAGCAGTGAGGCCATTGGAGCGGGGGGGCGAGAGACCCAGTACTTC.